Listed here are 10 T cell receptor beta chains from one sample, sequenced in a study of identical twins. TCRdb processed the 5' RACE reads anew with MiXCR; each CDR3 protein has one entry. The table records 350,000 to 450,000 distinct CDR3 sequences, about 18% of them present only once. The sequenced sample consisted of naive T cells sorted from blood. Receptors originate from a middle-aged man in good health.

CDR3 sequence reads: CASSSRLASEQFF. In DNA, the CDR3 is TGTGCCAGCAGCTCCCGACTAGCATCTGAGCAGTTCTTC. The rearrangement joins TRBV9 to TRBJ2-1; 7 nucleotides line up with TRBD2. The CDR3 runs to 13 residues. CDR1 is SGDLS and CDR2 is YYNGEE in the germline V gene. Unmatched junction bases numbered 7, after V lost 4 bases and J lost 9 bases.

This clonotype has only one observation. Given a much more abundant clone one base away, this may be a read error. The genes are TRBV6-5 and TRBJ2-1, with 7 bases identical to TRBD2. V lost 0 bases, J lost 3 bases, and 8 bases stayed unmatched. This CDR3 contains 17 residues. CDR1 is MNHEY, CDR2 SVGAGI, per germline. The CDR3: CASSYSAGRLHYNEQFF. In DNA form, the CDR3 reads TGTGCCAGCAGTTACTCAGCCGGGAGGTTACACTACAATGAGCAGTTCTTC.

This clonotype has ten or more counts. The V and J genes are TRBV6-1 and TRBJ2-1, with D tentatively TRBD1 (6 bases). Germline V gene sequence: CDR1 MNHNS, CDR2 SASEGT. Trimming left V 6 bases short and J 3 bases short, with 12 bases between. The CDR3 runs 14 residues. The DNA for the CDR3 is TGTGCCAGCAGGCAGGGGCCCATCTACAATGAGCAGTTCTTC. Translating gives CASRQGPIYNEQFF.

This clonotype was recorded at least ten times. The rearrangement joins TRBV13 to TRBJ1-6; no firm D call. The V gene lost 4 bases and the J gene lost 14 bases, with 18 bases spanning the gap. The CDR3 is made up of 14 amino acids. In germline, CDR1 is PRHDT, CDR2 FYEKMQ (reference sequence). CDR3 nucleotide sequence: TGTGCCAGCAGCTCCTCCTTTCGGAACAAGTCCCTCCACTTT. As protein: CASSSSFRNKSLHF.

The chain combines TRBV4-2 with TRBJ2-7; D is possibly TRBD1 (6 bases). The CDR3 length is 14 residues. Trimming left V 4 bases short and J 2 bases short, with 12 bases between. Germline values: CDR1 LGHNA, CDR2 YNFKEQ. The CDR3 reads CASSPGDGAYEQYF. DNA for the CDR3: TGTGCCAGCAGCCCAGGGGACGGGGCCTACGAGCAGTACTTC.

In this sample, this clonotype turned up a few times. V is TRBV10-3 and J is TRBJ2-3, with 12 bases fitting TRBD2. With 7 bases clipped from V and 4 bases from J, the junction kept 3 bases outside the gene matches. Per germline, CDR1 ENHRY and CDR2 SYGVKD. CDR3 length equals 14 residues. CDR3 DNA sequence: TGTGCCATCAACCCTAGCGGGGGGGCAGATACGCAGTATTTT. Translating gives CAINPSGGADTQYF.

CDR3 sequence reads: CASSLQPTGETQYF. The CDR3 DNA follows: TGTGCCAGCAGCCTGCAACCCACGGGAGAGACCCAGTACTTC. J is TRBJ2-5 and V is TRBV5-5; D is ambiguous. Germline V gene data show CDR1 as SGHKS and CDR2 as YYEKEE (reference sequence). The V end was cut by 4 bases, the J end by 4 bases, with 14 bases between. The CDR3 length is 14 residues.

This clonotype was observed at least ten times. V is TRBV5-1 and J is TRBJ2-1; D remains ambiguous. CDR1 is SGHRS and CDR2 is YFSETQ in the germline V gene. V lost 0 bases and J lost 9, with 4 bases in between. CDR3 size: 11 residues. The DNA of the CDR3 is TGCGCCAGCAGCTTGGCCGCTGAGCAGTTCTTC. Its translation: CASSLAAEQFF.

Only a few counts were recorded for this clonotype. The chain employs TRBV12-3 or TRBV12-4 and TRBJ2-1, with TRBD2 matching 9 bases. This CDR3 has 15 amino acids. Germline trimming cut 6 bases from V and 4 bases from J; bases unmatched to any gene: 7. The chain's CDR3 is CASRPGAGGYNEQFF. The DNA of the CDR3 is TGTGCCAGCAGACCGGGGGCGGGAGGGTACAATGAGCAGTTCTTC.

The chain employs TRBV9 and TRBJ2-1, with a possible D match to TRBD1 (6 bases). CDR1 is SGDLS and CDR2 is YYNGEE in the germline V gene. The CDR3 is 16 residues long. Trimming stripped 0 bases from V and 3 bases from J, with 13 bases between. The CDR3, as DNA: TGTGCCAGCAGCGTAGGTCCAGGGGTGGGCTACAATGAGCAGTTCTTC. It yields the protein CASSVGPGVGYNEQFF.